Shown below are 13 T cell receptor beta chains from a single sample sequenced in a study of T cell repertoires in cytomegalovirus infection. Via MiXCR, TCRdb re-called the reads, giving one row per CDR3 protein. The sample has 750,000 to 900,000 distinct CDR3 sequences, almost 30% seen once; the top ten hold about 12%. Their antigens remain unidentified. The sample here was cultured CD8+ T cells from PBMCs, taken from culture after CMV antigen stimulation. The receptors come from a human donor in good health (CMV status not recorded). Some clones in this sample may be carry-over from other donors' samples.

This clonotype was counted many times. The chain joins TRBV5-1 to TRBJ1-1; D unclear. Germline lookup yields CDR1 SGHRS and CDR2 YFSETQ. Trimming cost V 2 bases and J 7 bases, with 9 bases left between them. The CDR3 contains 12 residues. The chain's CDR3 is CASSFGRNEAFF. The CDR3 bases are TGCGCCAGCAGCTTTGGGCGGAATGAAGCTTTCTTT.

This clonotype appeared many times. The chain combines TRBV5-5 with TRBJ1-1; D is possibly TRBD1 (5 bases). V was cut by 2 bases and J by 4 bases, with 12 bases left in between. Germline V gives CDR1 SGHKS, CDR2 YYEKEE (reference sequence). CDR3 length equals 14 residues. Here the CDR3 DNA reads TGTGCCAGCAGCTTATCCCCGCAGGGCACTGAAGCTTTCTTT. It is translated as CASSLSPQGTEAFF.

The chain combines TRBV7-2 with TRBJ1-5, with 9 bases that match TRBD1. The CDR3 is 14 amino acids. V was pared by 9 bases and J by 7 bases, with 10 bases of the junction left unmatched. Looked up from germline, CDR1 is SGHTA and CDR2 is FQGNSA. CDR3 DNA: TGTGCCAGTAAACCGGGACAGGGAAGACAGCCCCAGCATTTT. It codes for CASKPGQGRQPQHF.

This clonotype was recorded a few times. This chain connects TRBV12-3 or TRBV12-4 to TRBJ2-2; D not certain. V dropped 2 bases and J dropped 0 bases, with 13 bases sitting between them. The CDR3 is 17 amino acids. CDR3 protein: CASSLPLRTANTGELFF. CDR3 coding DNA: TGTGCCAGCAGTTTACCGTTACGGACGGCGAACACCGGGGAGCTGTTTTTT.

The chain combines TRBV11-3 with TRBJ2-2; either TRBD1 or TRBD2 may supply D (5 bases each). This CDR3 spans 18 amino acids. Germline-derived CDR1 and CDR2 are SGHNT and YENEEA. Trimming pared 4 bases from V and 8 bases from J, leaving 26 bases between. CDR3 nucleotide sequence: TGTGCCAGCAGCTCCAGTCAGTACCGGGACGGCGTTTCAGGGGAGCTGTTTTTT. Translated: CASSSSQYRDGVSGELFF.

This chain uses TRBV15 with TRBJ2-4, with TRBD1 matching 7 bases. The CDR3 sequence is 17 residues long. V shed 3 bases and J 1 base; nucleotides not matched to a gene: 9. Germline V gene sequence: CDR1 LNHNV, CDR2 YYDKDF (reference sequence). The CDR3 DNA reads as TGTGCCACCAGCAGGGCTGACAGGGCTTGGGCCAAAAACATTCAGTACTTC. Translated, it gives CATSRADRAWAKNIQYF.

The chain uses TRBV6-1 and TRBJ1-6; 7 bases agree with TRBD1. This CDR3 has 17 amino acids. Trimming removed 6 bases from V and 5 bases from J; junction bases left unmatched: 13. Germline V gene data show CDR1 as MNHNS and CDR2 as SASEGT. In DNA, the CDR3 is TGTGCCAGCAGGGACAGGCTCCGGGAGTTGAATAATTCACCCCTCCACTTT. Translation gives CASRDRLRELNNSPLHF.

The chain is built from TRBV14 and TRBJ1-2; D unresolved. CDR3 size: 13 residues. Germline V CDR1 and CDR2: SGHDN, FVKESK. V lost 1 base, J lost 4 bases, and 7 bases lay in between. CDR3 DNA: TGTGCCAGCAGCCAAGGTGCGTCCTATGGCTACACCTTC. Encoded protein: CASSQGASYGYTF.

This clonotype was found a few times. V and J are TRBV5-1 and TRBJ2-2, with D possibly being TRBD2 (5 bases). This CDR3 contains 15 residues. Germline V gene sequence: CDR1 SGHRS, CDR2 YFSETQ. V was cut by 6 bases and J by 0 bases, with 12 bases left in between. This CDR3 is CASTLASSNTGELFF. Written as DNA, the CDR3 is TGCGCCAGCACCCTGGCTAGCTCGAACACCGGGGAGCTGTTTTTT.

The chain employs TRBV20-1 and TRBJ2-7, with unresolved D. The germline V gene has CDR1 DFQATT and CDR2 SNEGSKA (reference sequence). V lost 0 bases, J lost 6 bases, and 12 bases lay in between. There are 13 residues in the CDR3. The CDR3 bases are TGCAGTGCTAGAGATATCGAAGGATCCGAGCAGTACGTC. Translation gives CSARDIEGSEQYV.

The V call is TRBV2, the J call TRBJ2-1; no reliable D call. CDR1 and CDR2 from the germline V gene are SNHLY and FYNNEI. This CDR3 has 13 residues. Trimming stripped 8 bases from V and 6 bases from J, with 14 bases between. This CDR3 is CASPEWRSNEQFF. The CDR3, as DNA: TGTGCCAGCCCCGAATGGCGTTCCAATGAGCAGTTCTTC.

The chain carries TRBV12-3 or TRBV12-4 and TRBJ1-3; D unclear. CDR3 length: 14 amino acids. V was trimmed by 6 bases and J by 0 bases, leaving 9 bases between them. The chain's CDR3 is CASSGWDSGNTIYF. In DNA form, the CDR3 reads TGTGCCAGCAGCGGATGGGACTCTGGAAACACCATATATTTT.

V gene TRBV7-9 combines with J gene TRBJ2-2; D tentatively reads TRBD1 or TRBD2 (5 bases each). Germline CDR1 and CDR2: SEHNR and FQNEAQ (reference sequence). CDR3 length: 14 residues. V gave up 5 bases and J gave up 4 bases, with 11 bases separating them. The CDR3 loop is CASSGDGSTGELFF. CDR3 DNA sequence: TGTGCCAGCAGCGGGGACGGTTCCACCGGGGAGCTGTTTTTT. Complete variable domain (other parts from reference TRBV7-9 and TRBJ2-2): DTGVSQNPRHKITKRGQNVTFRCDPISEHNRLYWYRQTLGQGPEFLTYFQNEAQLEKSRLLSDRFSAERPKGSFSTLEIQRTEQGDSAMYLCASSGDGSTGELFFGEGSRLTVL.